One sample yielded the 21 T cell receptor beta chains listed below, sequenced in a study of blood T cell repertoires in COVID-19. Libraries were prepared by immunoSEQ multiplex PCR; TCRdb keeps only in-frame clonotypes and omits some of them. The sample yields some 310,000 clones, 90% seen once. Sequencing was done on a sample of peripheral blood. The source of these receptors is a woman in her 30s with COVID-19, enrolled during active disease.

This clone was counted only a few times. The rearrangement joins TRBV7-2 to TRBJ2-3; tentative D call: TRBD2 (6 bases). Germline assignment: CDR1 SGHTA and CDR2 FQGNSA. V gave up 3 bases and J gave up 1 base, with 11 bases separating them. The CDR3 runs 15 residues. The CDR3 DNA reads TGTGCCAGCAGCTTCCAGGGACTCCGCACAGATACGCAGTATTTT. This encodes CASSFQGLRTDTQYF.

V and J are TRBV5-8 and TRBJ1-5; 8 positions agree with TRBD1. The ends lost 4 bases at V and 2 bases at J; junction bases unmatched: 5. Germline CDR1 SGHTS, CDR2 YDEGEE. This CDR3 has 15 residues. CDR3 loop: CASSPDRVGNQPQHF. The CDR3 nucleotides are TGTGCCAGCAGCCCGGACAGGGTAGGCAATCAGCCCCAGCATTTT.

The genes are TRBV28 and TRBJ1-1, with a weak D call TRBD1 (5 bases). The CDR3 has 15 residues. Trimming pared 5 bases from V and 1 base from J, leaving 14 bases between. Germline loops: CDR1 MDHEN, CDR2 SYDVKM. The CDR3 sequence: CASSPPTGGNTEAFF. In DNA, the CDR3 is TGTGCCAGCAGTCCACCAACGGGGGGGAACACTGAAGCTTTCTTT.

This clone showed up just a few times. The chain is built from TRBV5-1 and TRBJ1-1; 12 positions match TRBD1. Trimming took 4 bases from V and 5 from J; bases not matched to a gene: 12. This CDR3 comprises 17 residues. Looked up from germline, CDR1 is SGHRS and CDR2 is YFSETQ. The CDR3 nucleotides read TGCGCCAGCAGCCGGGACAGGGGGCTAAGATTGGCTACTGAAGCTTTCTTT. Encoded protein: CASSRDRGLRLATEAFF.

The rearrangement uses TRBV29-1 and TRBJ2-5, with D perhaps TRBD1 or TRBD2 (5 bases each). This CDR3 contains 12 residues. The ends were cut back, 8 bases at V and 5 bases at J, with 15 bases in the middle. The germline V gene encodes CDR1 SQVTM and CDR2 ANQGSEA. The CDR3 bases are TGCAGCATTGGGGGTGCAGGGGAGACCCAGTACTTC. This encodes CSIGGAGETQYF.

The gene calls are TRBV7-2 and TRBJ2-7; 8 bases agree with TRBD2. The V gene end was trimmed by 6 bases and the J gene end by 0 bases; junction bases not matched to a gene: 10. This CDR3 comprises 16 residues. CDR1 is SGHTA, CDR2 FQGNSA, per germline. The CDR3 reads CASRYSGSGGSYEQYF. The CDR3 DNA reads TGTGCCAGCAGATACAGCGGGAGTGGGGGCTCCTACGAGCAGTACTTC.

The chain carries TRBV19 and TRBJ2-6; TRBD1 matches at 8 bases. CDR3 length: 19 amino acids. Germline V gives CDR1 LNHDA, CDR2 SQIVND (reference sequence). After removal of 3 bases from V and 3 bases from J, the junction contained 13 bases not matched to a gene. CDR3 DNA sequence: TGTGCCAGTAGTATCGGGGGACAGGCCTATAGAGGTGGGGCCAACGTCCTGACTTTC. Residues: CASSIGGQAYRGGANVLTF.

V usage is TRBV27 and J usage is TRBJ2-5; 7 nucleotides align to TRBD1. Germline V gene lookup returns CDR1 MNHEY and CDR2 SMNVEV (reference sequence). Trimming removed 4 bases from V and 7 bases from J; junction bases left unmatched: 9. The CDR3 loop spans 14 amino acids. CDR3 sequence (DNA): TGTGCCAGCAGTTCGAACAGGGGCGAAGGGACCCAGTACTTC. Protein product: CASSSNRGEGTQYF.

V gene TRBV19 combines with J gene TRBJ1-1; 8 bases match TRBD1. CDR3 size: 14 residues. Losses at the gene ends were 5 bases for V and 5 bases for J; bases not matched to a gene: 7. CDR1 and CDR2 (germline): LNHDA, SQIVND (reference sequence). CDR3 nucleotide sequence: TGTGCCAGTAGTCCCAGGGGGCGCAGGACTGAAGCTTTCTTT. It yields the protein CASSPRGRRTEAFF.

The CDR3 DNA reads TGTGCCAGCAGCCCCTCCGGGAGTTCCTACGAGCAGTACTTC. Its translation is CASSPSGSSYEQYF. This chain links TRBV9 with TRBJ2-7, with a possible D match to TRBD2 (6 bases). Germline-derived CDR1 and CDR2 are SGDLS and YYNGEE. The CDR3 totals 14 residues. V was cut by 4 bases and J by 1 base, with 12 bases left in between.

The chain links TRBV5-4 to TRBJ2-1; a possible D gene is TRBD2 (7 bases). CDR1 and CDR2 from the germline V gene are SGHNT and YYREEE (reference sequence). CDR3 length equals 15 residues. V was clipped by 2 bases and J by 1 base, with 10 bases between them. DNA of the CDR3: TGTGCCAGCAGCTTCGGGGGGCTATCCTACAATGAGCAGTTCTTC. This gives the protein CASSFGGLSYNEQFF.

This clone was seen just once. The chain combines TRBV28 with TRBJ1-2; TRBD1 matches at 7 bases. Trimming cost V 7 bases and J 1 base; bases outside gene matches: 9. This CDR3 has 15 amino acids. Germline V gene lookup returns CDR1 MDHEN and CDR2 SYDVKM. CDR3 coding DNA: TGTGCCAGCAACCCGGCAGGGGGTAGTAACTATGGCTACACCTTC. Translation gives CASNPAGGSNYGYTF.

V and J are TRBV29-1 and TRBJ1-6; the D gene is possibly TRBD1 (6 bases). The CDR3 spans 13 residues. The germline V gene has CDR1 SQVTM and CDR2 ANQGSEA. V was trimmed by 3 bases and J by 9 bases, leaving 12 bases between them. The CDR3 spells CSVEEQGGSPLHF. In DNA, the CDR3 is TGCAGCGTTGAGGAACAGGGTGGTTCACCCCTCCACTTT. Filled out from reference TRBV29-1 and TRBJ1-6, the complete variable domain reads SAVISQKPSRDICQRGTSLTIQCQVDSQVTMMFWYRQQPGQSLTLIATANQGSEATYESGFVIDKFPISRPNLTFSTLTVSNMSPEDSSIYLCSVEEQGGSPLHFGNGTRLTVT.

This chain uses TRBV29-1 with TRBJ1-2; D might be TRBD1 (5 bases). Trimming took off 3 bases at V and 8 bases at J, with 10 bases between the two ends. CDR1 is SQVTM, CDR2 ANQGSEA, per germline. The CDR3 totals 11 residues. The CDR3 bases are TGCAGCGTTGACGGGGCGGGAGGCTACACCTTC. It is translated as CSVDGAGGYTF.

The chain joins TRBV18 to TRBJ1-1; possible D gene TRBD1, 5 bases. The V end was cut by 4 bases, the J end by 3 bases, with 27 bases between. CDR1 and CDR2 from the germline V gene are KGHSH and LQKENI. The CDR3 covers 19 residues. The CDR3 DNA is TGTGCCAGCTCACTCTACCCGTTAACAGCGCAGGGAAGGGACACTGAAGCTTTCTTT. Its protein product is CASSLYPLTAQGRDTEAFF.

This clone came up once. The V and J genes are TRBV7-9 and TRBJ2-5, with 7 bases matching TRBD2. Per germline, CDR1 SEHNR and CDR2 FQNEAQ (reference sequence). There are 15 residues in the CDR3. Unmatched junction bases numbered 5, after V lost 0 bases and J lost 4 bases. This chain's CDR3 is CASSLARGRGETQYF. In DNA form, the CDR3 reads TGTGCCAGCAGCTTAGCCCGCGGGAGAGGAGAGACCCAGTACTTC.

There are a few counts of this clone. The chain recombines TRBV20-1 with TRBJ1-1; unclear D gene. V was pared by 4 bases and J by 2 bases, with 2 bases between. Germline values: CDR1 DFQATT, CDR2 SNEGSKA (reference sequence). This CDR3 is 10 amino acids long. CDR3 region: CSATNTEAFF. CDR3 coding DNA: TGCAGTGCTACTAACACTGAAGCTTTCTTT.

The chain joins TRBV18 to TRBJ2-3; 8 bases fit TRBD1. This CDR3 has 16 residues. CDR1 is KGHSH and CDR2 is LQKENI in the germline V gene. V shed 6 bases, J shed 4 bases, and the junction held 12 bases outside the gene matches. As DNA, the CDR3 is TGTGCCAGCTCCCCGAATGGACAGGGATTCGCAGATACGCAGTATTTT. This codes for CASSPNGQGFADTQYF. Full variable domain (remainder filled in from reference TRBV18 and TRBJ2-3): NAGVMQNPRHLVRRRGQEARLRCSPMKGHSHVYWYRQLPEEGLKFMVYLQKENIIDESGMPKERFSAEFPKEGPSILRIQQVVRGDSAAYFCASSPNGQGFADTQYFGPGTRLTVL.

V gene TRBV19 combines with J gene TRBJ2-4; TRBD2 aligns across 11 bases. The CDR3 is 17 amino acids. The J segment lost 6 bases and the V segment lost 3 bases, leaving 10 bases of the junction unmatched. CDR1 and CDR2 (germline): LNHDA, SQIVND (reference sequence). CDR3 in DNA: TGTGCCAGTAGTATTTTTAGCGGGAGGGCCGGGGGAAACATTCAGTACTTC. It encodes CASSIFSGRAGGNIQYF.

The chain employs TRBV5-1 and TRBJ1-4, with 11 bases identical to TRBD1. This CDR3 is 17 amino acids long. Germline V lookup: CDR1 SGHRS, CDR2 YFSETQ. With 0 bases clipped from V and 3 bases from J, the junction kept 4 bases outside the gene matches. In nucleotides, the CDR3 is TGCGCCAGCAGCTTGGACGGACAGGGGGCACCTAATGAAAAACTGTTTTTT. Amino acids: CASSLDGQGAPNEKLFF.

The CDR3 DNA is TGTGCCAGTAGTGTTAATCTAGCGGTAGTCTACAATGAGCAGTTCTTC. Protein product: CASSVNLAVVYNEQFF. The V and J genes are TRBV19 and TRBJ2-1; 7 bases agree with TRBD2. Trimming removed 5 bases from V and 3 bases from J; junction bases left unmatched: 10. This CDR3 contains 16 residues. Germline V gene sequence: CDR1 LNHDA, CDR2 SQIVND (reference sequence).